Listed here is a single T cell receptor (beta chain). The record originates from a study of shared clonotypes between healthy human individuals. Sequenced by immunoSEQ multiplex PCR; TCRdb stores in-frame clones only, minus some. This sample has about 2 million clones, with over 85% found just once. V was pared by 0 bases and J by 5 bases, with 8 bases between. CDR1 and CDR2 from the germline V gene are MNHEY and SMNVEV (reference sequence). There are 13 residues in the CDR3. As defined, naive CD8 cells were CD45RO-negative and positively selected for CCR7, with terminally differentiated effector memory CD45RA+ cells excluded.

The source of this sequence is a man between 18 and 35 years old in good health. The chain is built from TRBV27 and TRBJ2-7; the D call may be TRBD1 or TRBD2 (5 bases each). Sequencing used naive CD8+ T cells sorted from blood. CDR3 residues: CASSLSGVNEQYF. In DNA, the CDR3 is TGTGCCAGCAGTTTATCGGGGGTAAACGAGCAGTACTTC.